This TCR beta chain was profiled in a study of immune heterogeneity within non-small cell lung tumors. Study at large: With respect to histology, the tumors encompassed a few squamous cell carcinomas, around eleven non-squamous carcinomas and 1 not otherwise specified. Whole-study results and caveats: Across individual patients, the high-frequency T-cell receptor beta clonotypes were largely distinct.

Bulk tumor genomic DNA (approximately 600 ng per sample) served as template. During surgery, each primary tumor gave multiple biopsies spaced as far apart as possible. Untreated, newly diagnosed non-small cell lung cancer patients underwent curative surgery. As regards this clonotype: The antigen is undetermined.

Between the trimmed V and J ends, which lost 0 bases and 6 bases, there was a span of 14 bases. Germline V CDR1 and CDR2: MNHEY, SVGEGT. The CDR3 sequence is 16 residues long. The authors amplified TCR beta CDR3 by multiplex PCR with 32 V and 13 J primers. TCRdb passed the multiplex PCR reads through MiXCR, listing each CDR3 protein once. The profile covers thousands of distinct CDR3 sequences, with over 35% appearing a single time and under 65% taken by the ten largest. The source of this sequence is a man between 60 and 75 years old with non-small cell lung cancer. The chain has TRBV6-2 or TRBV6-3 and TRBJ2-2; D possibly corresponds to TRBD1 (5 bases). Sequenced sample: lung tumor tissue. CDR3 amino acids: CASSYSGLVSSGELFF. CDR3 coding DNA: TGTGCCAGCAGTTACTCGGGGCTAGTGAGCTCCGGGGAGCTGTTTTTT.